One sample yielded the 14 T cell receptor beta chains listed below, sequenced in a study of T cells in Graves' hyperthyroidism and ophthalmopathy. Amplification targeted TCR beta CDR3 regions from RNA transcripts. The TCR CDR3 was amplified in a first-round RT-PCR using the HTBI primer set. TCRdb reprocessed the multiplex PCR reads with MiXCR, giving one entry per CDR3 protein. The table includes more than 550,000 distinct CDR3 sequences, around 20% detected once. The sample consisted of blood. The receptors shown here come from a woman aged 50 to 65 with Graves' hyperthyroidism that later progressed to Graves' ophthalmopathy.

At least ten counts were recorded for this clonotype. The chain joins TRBV2 to TRBJ2-1, with D possibly TRBD2 on 6 matching bases. Per germline, CDR1 SNHLY and CDR2 FYNNEI. This CDR3 is 15 amino acids long. V dropped 5 bases and J dropped 2 bases, with 13 bases sitting between them. CDR3 sequence reads: CASSSGTLPYNEQFF. In DNA, the CDR3 is TGTGCCAGCAGTTCCGGGACTCTTCCCTACAATGAGCAGTTCTTC.

This clonotype occurred a few times. The rearrangement joins TRBV7-6 to TRBJ1-1; possibly TRBD1 for D (5 bases). V was cut by 4 bases and J by 0 bases, with 12 bases left in between. CDR3 size: 15 residues. CDR1 and CDR2 from the germline V gene are SGHVS and FNYEAQ. The CDR3 here is CASSSLAGLNTEAFF. CDR3 nucleotides: TGTGCCAGCAGCTCTCTGGCAGGGTTGAACACTGAAGCTTTCTTT.

This clonotype was observed many times. The chain couples TRBV11-2 to TRBJ2-7; D unresolved. V was trimmed by 4 bases and J by 6 bases, leaving 7 bases between them. Germline V lookup: CDR1 SGHAT, CDR2 FQNNGV. The CDR3 length is 11 residues. The CDR3 bases are TGTGCCAGCAGCTCTAGAATCGAGCAGTACTTC. As protein: CASSSRIEQYF.

This clonotype was detected only a few times. This chain uses TRBV10-3 with TRBJ2-1, with 9 bases matching TRBD2. The CDR3 extends over 15 amino acids. The J segment lost 3 bases and the V segment lost 6 bases, leaving 6 bases of the junction unmatched. Germline lookup yields CDR1 ENHRY and CDR2 SYGVKD. For the CDR3, the DNA is TGTGCCATCAGCGAGCGGGGGGTCCTCTACAATGAGCAGTTCTTC. Amino acid sequence: CAISERGVLYNEQFF.

In its sample, this clonotype was seen once. The CDR3 DNA reads TGCAGCGTCGCTCAGGGGGGTTCCTACGAGCAGTACTTC. Amino acid sequence: CSVAQGGSYEQYF. The chain carries TRBV29-1 and TRBJ2-7, with D maybe TRBD1 (7 bases). V lost 6 bases and J 1 base, leaving 13 bases between the germline ends. The CDR3 loop spans 13 amino acids. Per germline, CDR1 SQVTM and CDR2 ANQGSEA.

The chain is built from TRBV27 and TRBJ2-3; 9 bases fit TRBD1. This CDR3 comprises 16 residues. Trimming removed 7 bases from V and 4 bases from J; junction bases left unmatched: 12. Germline CDR1 MNHEY, CDR2 SMNVEV (reference sequence). In nucleotides, the CDR3 is TGTGCCAGCACCCTACGAGGGACAGGGATACCAGATACGCAGTATTTT. This gives the protein CASTLRGTGIPDTQYF.

A single count supports this clonotype. V gene TRBV20-1 combines with J gene TRBJ2-7; 9 bases are shared with TRBD2. CDR1 and CDR2 from the germline V gene are DFQATT and SNEGSKA (reference sequence). The junction had 3 bases not matched to a gene; V was cut back by 0 bases and J by 0 bases. The CDR3 length is 15 residues. The CDR3 region is CSAREKRGVSYEQYF. For the CDR3, the DNA is TGCAGTGCTAGAGAAAAGCGGGGGGTCTCCTACGAGCAGTACTTC.

This clonotype showed up many times. The gene calls are TRBV12-3 or TRBV12-4 and TRBJ2-3; 10 positions match TRBD2. This CDR3 region has 16 residues. V lost 3 bases, J lost 6 bases, and 9 bases stayed unmatched. CDR3 sequence: CASSFSTSGARDTQYF. The CDR3 nucleotides read TGTGCCAGCAGTTTCTCTACTAGCGGGGCCCGGGATACGCAGTATTTT.

This clonotype occurred a few times. The chain has TRBV29-1 and TRBJ1-4, with 7 bases that match TRBD1. Germline trimming cut 6 bases from V and 8 bases from J; bases unmatched to any gene: 6. This CDR3 comprises 12 residues. Germline V gene data show CDR1 as SQVTM and CDR2 as ANQGSEA. CDR3 loop: CSVEGAQEKLFF. DNA of the CDR3: TGCAGCGTGGAGGGGGCGCAGGAAAAACTGTTTTTT.

The chain links TRBV14 to TRBJ1-5, with 10 bases identical to TRBD1. The trim removed 3 bases at V and 4 bases at J, leaving 6 bases unmatched. Germline V CDR1 and CDR2: SGHDN, FVKESK. This CDR3 is built from 16 residues. The CDR3 region is CASSQGGQGKNQPQHF. CDR3 nucleotide sequence: TGTGCCAGCAGCCAGGGGGGACAGGGGAAGAATCAGCCCCAGCATTTT.

The gene calls are TRBV29-1 and TRBJ1-2; 9 bases match TRBD1. Germline V gene sequence: CDR1 SQVTM, CDR2 ANQGSEA. CDR3 length equals 16 residues. V lost 6 bases to trimming and J lost 4 bases; unmatched junction nucleotides: 15. CDR3 amino acids: CSVKVAGQGKFYGYTF. The CDR3 bases are TGCAGCGTCAAAGTCGCTGGACAGGGGAAGTTCTATGGCTACACCTTC.

The V and J genes are TRBV20-1 and TRBJ2-2; 10 bases are shared with TRBD2. Germline CDR1 DFQATT, CDR2 SNEGSKA (reference sequence). The trim removed 4 bases at V and 0 bases at J, leaving 5 bases unmatched. The CDR3 consists of 16 residues. CDR3 DNA sequence: TGCAGTGCTACTCTAGCGGGGGCTGCGAACACCGGGGAGCTGTTTTTT. Translated, it gives CSATLAGAANTGELFF.

This clonotype came up many times. V gene TRBV5-1 combines with J gene TRBJ1-5; no firm D call. CDR1 and CDR2 from the germline V gene are SGHRS and YFSETQ. The CDR3 is made up of 14 amino acids. The V end lost 4 bases, the J end lost 0 bases, and 8 bases lay between the germline ends. This chain's CDR3 is CASSMDGSNQPQHF. The CDR3, as DNA: TGCGCCAGCAGCATGGACGGTAGCAATCAGCCCCAGCATTTT.

This chain joins TRBV19 and TRBJ2-7, with a weak D call TRBD1 (6 bases). V lost 9 bases and J lost 9, with 27 bases in between. This CDR3 is built from 15 residues. Looked up from germline, CDR1 is LNHDA and CDR2 is SQIVND (reference sequence). The CDR3 sequence is CARPPRGPARVVQYF. The CDR3 DNA sequence: TGTGCCAGACCCCCCAGGGGACCCGCCCGGGTGGTGCAGTACTTC. Full variable domain (rest looked up from reference TRBV19 and TRBJ2-7): DGGITQSPKYLFRKEGQNVTLSCEQNLNHDAMYWYRQDPGQGLRLIYYSQIVNDFQKGDIAEGYSVSREKKESFPLTVTSAQKNPTAFYLCARPPRGPARVVQYFGPGTRLTVT.